This T cell receptor (beta chain) was sequenced for a study of shared clonotypes between healthy human individuals. At the level of the study: A donor's plate count was three for CD4 naive and three for CD4 memory; CD8 naive had two and CD8 memory one.

Germline CDR1 is SGHTA and CDR2 is FQGNSA. V lost 3 bases and J 9 bases, leaving 15 bases between the germline ends. The CDR3 is 14 residues long. The assay was run at deep level. TCRdb's table, derived via immunoSEQ multiplex PCR, lists solely in-frame clones and lacks some. The sample shows about 960,000 clones, about three quarters of them seen only once. A CD45RA-negative memory subset and a CD45RA+ naive subset were separated from the CD4+ cells. A word on this clone: Its antigen is as yet unknown.

Study outcomes and limitations: Enrolling few donors narrowed the genetic and exposure-history diversity that was represented.

The rearrangement uses TRBV7-2 and TRBJ2-1; D unresolved. The receptor was derived from a man aged 18 to 29 in good health. The sequenced sample was memory CD4+ T cells sorted from blood. Regarding subset: CD45RA-negative fraction. Here the CDR3 reads CASSFVGFIREQFF. CDR3 nucleotide sequence: TGTGCCAGCAGCTTTGTTGGTTTTATACGTGAGCAGTTCTTC.